This T cell receptor beta chain was identified in a study of cytotoxic CD8 clonotypes in ibrutinib-treated CLL. Study overall: The study recorded mean values of about 260,000 productive templates and approximately 94,000 productive rearrangements per sample.

Measured with immunoSEQ multiplex PCR; TCRdb has only the in-frame clones, and not every one. This sample has about 160,000 clones, with about 88% found just once. The clonotype originates from a human donor with chronic lymphocytic leukemia. Sequencing used PBMCs, obtained at disease progression, from a patient treated with ibrutinib.

In DNA form, the CDR3 reads TGTGCCAGCAGCTCCGGTCGGACAGGGGTTCAGCCCCAGCATTTT. It translates to CASSSGRTGVQPQHF. The J gene is TRBJ1-5, the V gene TRBV7-9; 9 bases map to TRBD1. The CDR3 extends over 15 amino acids. V shed 4 bases and J 6 bases; nucleotides not matched to a gene: 7. Per the germline V gene, CDR1 is SEHNR and CDR2 is FQNEAQ (reference sequence).